These T cell receptor beta chains were read from a single sample in a study of radiotherapy plus CTLA-4 blockade in lung cancer. Measured with immunoSEQ multiplex PCR; TCRdb has only the in-frame clones, and not every one. The sample has about 80,000 clones, approximately 84% seen once. This specimen consisted of peripheral blood, obtained from a patient treated with radiotherapy plus ipilimumab. These receptors all come from a human donor with non-small cell lung cancer who had stable disease on radiotherapy plus ipilimumab. The CDR3 runs from the conserved cysteine through the conserved F or W. The D gene is left open where the match is weak. For some rows the clone size is stated as once, few or many, or as a class when expanded; others skip it.

v_call	d_call	j_call	clone_size	cdr3_nt	cdr3_aa
TRBV27	TRBD2	TRBJ2-7	-	TGTGCCAGCAGTCCTCATGGGGCTAGCGGATACGAGCAGTACTTC	CASSPHGASGYEQYF
TRBV9	-	TRBJ1-1	-	TGTGCCAGCAGCGTCTCGCACAGCTCAACCACTGAAGCTTTCTTT	CASSVSHSSTTEAFF
TRBV5-1	-	TRBJ2-1	-	TGCGCCAGCAGCTTGGCCTCAGTTGCCAATGAGCAGTTCTTC	CASSLASVANEQFF
TRBV5-1	-	TRBJ2-5	-	TGCGCCAGCAGCTTGGGGACATCTGAAGAGACCCAGTACTTC	CASSLGTSEETQYF
TRBV27	TRBD1	TRBJ1-2	-	TGTGCCAGCAGTTGGAGACTACAGGGGACTCCTGACGGCTACACCTTC	CASSWRLQGTPDGYTF
TRBV23-1	-	TRBJ1-1	-	TGCGCCAGCAGTCAGTCAAAGGGTGGAGTCGACACTGAAGCTTTCTTT	CASSQSKGGVDTEAFF
TRBV5-6	-	TRBJ1-3	-	TGTGCCAGCAGCCTGACAGGAGGGGAAAACACCATATATTTT	CASSLTGGENTIYF
TRBV5-5	-	TRBJ2-7	-	TGTGCCAGCAGCTTGAGGCTGGGAACCTCCTACGAGCAGTACTTC	CASSLRLGTSYEQYF
TRBV4-2	-	TRBJ1-2	-	TGTGCCAGCAGCCAAGAAAGGGTAGGGGGGAACTATGGCTACACCTTC	CASSQERVGGNYGYTF
TRBV25-1	-	TRBJ1-5	-	TGTGCCAGCAGTGAGAGGGCGCCCCAGCATTTT	CASSERAPQHF
TRBV7-6	TRBD2	TRBJ2-1	-	TGTGCCAGCAGCTTAGGGCTAGCGGGGGGGCGGGAGCAGTTCTTC	CASSLGLAGGREQFF
TRBV18	TRBD1	TRBJ2-1	-	TGTGCCAGCTCACTTAACAGGGGCTCCTACAATGAGCAGTTCTTC	CASSLNRGSYNEQFF
TRBV11-2	-	TRBJ1-5	once	TGTGCCAGCAGCTTAGCCATAAGTCAGCCCCAGCATTTT	CASSLAISQPQHF
TRBV28	-	TRBJ2-1	-	TGTGCCAGCAGTGGGGCGAGGGGGCGGGAGGCCAATGAGCAGTTCTTC	CASSGARGREANEQFF
TRBV6-5	-	TRBJ2-1	-	TGTGCCAGCAGTTACAGCGACAGCAATGAGCAGTTCTTC	CASSYSDSNEQFF
TRBV9	-	TRBJ1-5	-	TGTGCCAGCAGCGTAGCTACAGGGCTGAAGCAGCCCCAGCATTTT	CASSVATGLKQPQHF
TRBV9	-	TRBJ2-7	-	TGTGCCAGCAGCGTAGTCGGAATGGGCGAGCAGTACTTC	CASSVVGMGEQYF
TRBV19	-	TRBJ1-6	once	TGTGCCAGTAGTTACACTGGGGGCTCCTATAATTCACCCCTCCACTTT	CASSYTGGSYNSPLHF
TRBV5-1	-	TRBJ2-3	once	TGCGCCAGCAGCTTGGAGGGAGATACGCAGTATTTT	CASSLEGDTQYF
TRBV28	-	TRBJ2-7	-	TGTGCCAGCAGTTTATGGGCAGGGGGGAACTCCTACGAGCAGTACTTC	CASSLWAGGNSYEQYF
TRBV6-4	-	TRBJ2-3	-	TGTGCCAGCAGCCTCGGAGGGGGTGGAGCAGATACGCAGTATTTT	CASSLGGGGADTQYF
TRBV18	-	TRBJ1-1	-	TGTGCCAGCTCACCAGGGGAGTGGGTCACTGAAGCTTTCTTT	CASSPGEWVTEAFF
TRBV28	-	TRBJ1-2	-	TGTGCCAGCTGGGGGGCTCCGTCCTATGGCTACACCTTC	CASWGAPSYGYTF
TRBV6-1	-	TRBJ2-3	-	TGTGCCAGCAGTACATTAGTGGGCACAGATACGCAGTATTTT	CASSTLVGTDTQYF
TRBV28	-	TRBJ2-2	few	TGTGCCAGCAGTTTAAGGCCGCGAAGGGGGGAGCTGTTTTTT	CASSLRPRRGELFF
TRBV28	TRBD1	TRBJ1-6	-	TGTGCCAGCAGTTTATATGTGTCGGCGTCCGGGACAGAGAATTCACCCCTCCACTTT	CASSLYVSASGTENSPLHF
TRBV5-1	-	TRBJ2-3	-	TGCGCCAGCAGCTTGGCCGCTGTTGGCACAGATACGCAGTATTTT	CASSLAAVGTDTQYF
TRBV5-4	-	TRBJ2-6	few	TGTGCCAGCAGCTTGGATGCGGATCCGGGGGCCAACGTCCTGACTTTC	CASSLDADPGANVLTF